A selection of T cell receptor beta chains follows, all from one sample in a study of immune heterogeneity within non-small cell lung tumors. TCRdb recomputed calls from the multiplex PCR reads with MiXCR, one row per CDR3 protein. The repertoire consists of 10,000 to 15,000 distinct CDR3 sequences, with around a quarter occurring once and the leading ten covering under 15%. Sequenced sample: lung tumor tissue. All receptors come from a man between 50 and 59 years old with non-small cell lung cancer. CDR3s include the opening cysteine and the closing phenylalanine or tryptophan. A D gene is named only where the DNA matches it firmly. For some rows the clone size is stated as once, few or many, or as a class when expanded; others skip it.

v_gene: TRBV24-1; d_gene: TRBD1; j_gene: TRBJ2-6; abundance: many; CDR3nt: TGTGCCACCAGCTCACAGGGGCTGAGCTCTGGGGCCAACGTCCTGACTTTC; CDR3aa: CATSSQGLSSGANVLTF
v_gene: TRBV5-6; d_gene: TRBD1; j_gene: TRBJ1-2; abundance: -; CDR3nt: TGTGCCAGCAGCTTGGCTGGGACAGAGGTCTTTAACTATGGCTACACCTTC; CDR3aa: CASSLAGTEVFNYGYTF
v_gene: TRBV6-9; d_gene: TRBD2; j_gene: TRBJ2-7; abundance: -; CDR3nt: TGTGCCAGCCGTTACACTAGCGGGATCTACGAGCAGTACTTC; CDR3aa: CASRYTSGIYEQYF
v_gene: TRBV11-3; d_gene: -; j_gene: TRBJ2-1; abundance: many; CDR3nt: TGTGCCAGCAGCTCGAATACGGATGAGCAGTTCTTC; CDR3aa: CASSSNTDEQFF
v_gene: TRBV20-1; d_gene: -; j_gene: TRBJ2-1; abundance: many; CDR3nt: TGCAGTGCTGGTAGCCCGAGGGACGACAATGAGCAGTTCTTC; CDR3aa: CSAGSPRDDNEQFF
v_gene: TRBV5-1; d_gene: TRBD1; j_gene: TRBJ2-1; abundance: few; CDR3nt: TGCGCCAGCACTTCAACCGAGACAGGGCTAAGTGAGCAGTTCTTC; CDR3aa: CASTSTETGLSEQFF
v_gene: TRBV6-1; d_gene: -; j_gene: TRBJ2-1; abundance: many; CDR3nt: TGTGCCAGCAGTTACGACCCTAGCTCCTACAATGAGCAGTTCTTC; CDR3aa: CASSYDPSSYNEQFF
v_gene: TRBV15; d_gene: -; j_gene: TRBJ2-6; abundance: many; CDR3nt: TGTGCCACCAGCACCGGACTAATAGGGGCCAACGTCCTGACTTTC; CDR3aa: CATSTGLIGANVLTF
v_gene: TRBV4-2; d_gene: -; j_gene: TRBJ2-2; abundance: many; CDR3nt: TGTGCCAGCAGCAGGGATTCAGGGAGAACCGGGGAGCTGTTTTTT; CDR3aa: CASSRDSGRTGELFF
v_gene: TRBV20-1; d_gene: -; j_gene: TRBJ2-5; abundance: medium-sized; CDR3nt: TGCAGTGCTACCAACTGGGGACAAATTCAAGAGACCCAGTACTTC; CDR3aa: CSATNWGQIQETQYF
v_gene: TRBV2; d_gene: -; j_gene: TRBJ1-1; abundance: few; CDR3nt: TGTCCCAGCAGTGGGCACACCACTGAAGCTTTCTTT; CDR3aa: CPSSGHTTEAFF
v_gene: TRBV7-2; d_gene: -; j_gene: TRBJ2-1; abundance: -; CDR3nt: TGTGCCAGCAGCTTACTGTGGATGCGGAACTCCTACAATGAGCAGTTCTTC; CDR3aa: CASSLLWMRNSYNEQFF
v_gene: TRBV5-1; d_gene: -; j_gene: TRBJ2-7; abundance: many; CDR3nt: TGCGCCAGCAGCCGGGACCTAGATCCTTTTTACGAGCAGTACTTC; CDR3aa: CASSRDLDPFYEQYF
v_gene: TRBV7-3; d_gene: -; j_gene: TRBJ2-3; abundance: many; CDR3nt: TGTGCCAGCAGCTCACTTGGAGATACGCAGTATTTT; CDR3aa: CASSSLGDTQYF
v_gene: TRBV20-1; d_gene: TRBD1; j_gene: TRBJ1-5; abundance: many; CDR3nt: TGCAGTGCAAGCGGACAGGGGGCTTCTCAGCCCCAGCATTTT; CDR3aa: CSASGQGASQPQHF
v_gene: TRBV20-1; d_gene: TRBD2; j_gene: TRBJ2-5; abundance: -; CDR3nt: TGCAGTGCTAGACCGATAGCGGGAGGAGGCCAAGAGACCCAGTACTTC; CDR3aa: CSARPIAGGGQETQYF
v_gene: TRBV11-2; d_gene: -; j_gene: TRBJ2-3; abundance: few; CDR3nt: TGTGCCAGCAGCCGACCTCGGACGGGAGTGGCACAGTATTTT; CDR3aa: CASSRPRTGVAQYF
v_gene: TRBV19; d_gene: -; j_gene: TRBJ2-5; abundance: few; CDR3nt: TGTGCCAGTAGTATGGTTAACAGAAGGGAGACCCAGTACTTC; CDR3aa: CASSMVNRRETQYF
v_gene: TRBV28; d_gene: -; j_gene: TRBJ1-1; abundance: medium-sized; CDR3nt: TGTGCCAGCAGTTTTTTCCAGGAAGCTTTCTTT; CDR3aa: CASSFFQEAFF
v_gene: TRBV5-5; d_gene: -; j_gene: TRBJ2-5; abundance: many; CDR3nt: TGTGCCAGCAGCTTGACCGGGCTGAGATCTGGGGAGACCCAGTACTTC; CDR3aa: CASSLTGLRSGETQYF
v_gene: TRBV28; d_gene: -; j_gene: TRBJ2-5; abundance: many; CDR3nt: TGTGCCAGCAGTTCAGAGACCCAGTACTTC; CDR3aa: CASSSETQYF
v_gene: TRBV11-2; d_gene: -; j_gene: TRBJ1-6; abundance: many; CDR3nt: TGTGCCAGCAACCTCGGGTGGGATAATTCACCCCTCCACTTT; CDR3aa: CASNLGWDNSPLHF
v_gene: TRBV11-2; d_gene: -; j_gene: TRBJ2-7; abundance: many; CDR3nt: TGTGCCAGCAGTTCCTTCGGGGGGCTCTACGAGCAGTACTTC; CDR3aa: CASSSFGGLYEQYF
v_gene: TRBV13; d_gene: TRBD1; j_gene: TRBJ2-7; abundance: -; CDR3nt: TGTGCCAGCAATTCACCCGGGACAGGTCGGTACGAGCAGTACTTC; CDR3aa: CASNSPGTGRYEQYF
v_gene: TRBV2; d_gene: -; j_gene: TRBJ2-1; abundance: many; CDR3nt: TGTGCCAGCAGGGAACACAATCCTTACAATGAGCAGTTCTTC; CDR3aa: CASREHNPYNEQFF
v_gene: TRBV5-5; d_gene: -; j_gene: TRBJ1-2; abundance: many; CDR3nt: TGTGCCAGCAGCTTGGAGGCAGCTAACTATGGCTACACCTTC; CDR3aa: CASSLEAANYGYTF
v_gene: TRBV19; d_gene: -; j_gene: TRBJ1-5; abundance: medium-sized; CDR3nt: TGTGCCAGTAGTATGGTCTGGGAAGATCAGCCCCAGCATTTT; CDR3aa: CASSMVWEDQPQHF
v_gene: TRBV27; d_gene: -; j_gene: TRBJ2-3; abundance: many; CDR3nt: TGTGCCAGCAAAAATCAGGGAATTCGGAATACGCAGTATTTT; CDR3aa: CASKNQGIRNTQYF
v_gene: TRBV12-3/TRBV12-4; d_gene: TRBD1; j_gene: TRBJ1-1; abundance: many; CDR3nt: TGTGCCAGCAGCCACAGGGGGCTTGGGGTCACTGAAGCTTTCTTT; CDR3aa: CASSHRGLGVTEAFF
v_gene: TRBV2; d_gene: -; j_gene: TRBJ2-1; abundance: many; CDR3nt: TGTGCCAGCAGGGAAAGGGGTTATGAGCAGTTCTTC; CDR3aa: CASRERGYEQFF
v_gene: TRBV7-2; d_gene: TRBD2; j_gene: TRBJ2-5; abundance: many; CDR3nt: TGTGCCAGCAGCTTAGGTGCGGGGGGGCCAGCGGAGACCCAGTACTTC; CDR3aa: CASSLGAGGPAETQYF
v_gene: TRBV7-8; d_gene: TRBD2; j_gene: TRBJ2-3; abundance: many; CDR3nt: TGTGCCAGCAGCCTCGCCGTCGGGACTAGCGGTACAGATACGCAGTATTTT; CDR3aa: CASSLAVGTSGTDTQYF
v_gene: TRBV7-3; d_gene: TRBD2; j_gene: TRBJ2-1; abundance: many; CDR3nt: TGTGCCAGCAGCTTGACTAGCGGGATGTCCTACAATGAGCAGTTCTTC; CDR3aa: CASSLTSGMSYNEQFF
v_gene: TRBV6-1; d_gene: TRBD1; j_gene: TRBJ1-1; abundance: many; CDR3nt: TGTGCCAGCAGTTCCAGGGGGGGGAACACTGAAGCTTTCTTT; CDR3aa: CASSSRGGNTEAFF
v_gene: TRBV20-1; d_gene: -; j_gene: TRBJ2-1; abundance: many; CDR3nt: TGCAGTGCATCGAGAGAGGGGAACCATAAGTTCTTC; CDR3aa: CSASREGNHKFF
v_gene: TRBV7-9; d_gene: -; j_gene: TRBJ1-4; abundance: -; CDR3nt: TGTGCCAGCAGTATGATAGGGGCCCTAGATGAAAAACTGTTTTTT; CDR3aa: CASSMIGALDEKLFF
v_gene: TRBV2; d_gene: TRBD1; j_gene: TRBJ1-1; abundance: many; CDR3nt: TGTGCCAGCAGTGAAGAGGGCAGGGGGCGAACTGAAGCTTTCTTT; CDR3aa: CASSEEGRGRTEAFF
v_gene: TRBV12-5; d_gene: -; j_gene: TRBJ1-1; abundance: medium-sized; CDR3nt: TGTGCTAGTGGTTTGGGGGGAGGCACTGAAGCTTTCTTT; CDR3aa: CASGLGGGTEAFF
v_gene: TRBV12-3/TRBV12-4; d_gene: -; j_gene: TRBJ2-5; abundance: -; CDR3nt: TGTGCCAGCAGGGGAGAGGGAGAGAACCAGTACTTC; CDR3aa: CASRGEGENQYF
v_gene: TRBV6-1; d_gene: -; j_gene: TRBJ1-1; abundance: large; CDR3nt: TGTGCCAGCAGTTCCCCGGGGGCATGGACTGAAGCTTTCTTT; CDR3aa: CASSSPGAWTEAFF
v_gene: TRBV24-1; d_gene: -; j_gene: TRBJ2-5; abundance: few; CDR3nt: TGTGCCACCAGTGATTTGGGTGGGGGTGGGCAAGAGACCCAGTACTTC; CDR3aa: CATSDLGGGGQETQYF
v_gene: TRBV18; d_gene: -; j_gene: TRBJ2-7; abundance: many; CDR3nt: TGTGCCAGCTCACCAGGGGCGTCCTACGAGCAGTACTTC; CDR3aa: CASSPGASYEQYF
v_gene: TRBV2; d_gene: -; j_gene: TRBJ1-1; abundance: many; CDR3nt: TGTGCCAGCAGCTACAGACAGAACACTGAAGCTTTCTTT; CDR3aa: CASSYRQNTEAFF
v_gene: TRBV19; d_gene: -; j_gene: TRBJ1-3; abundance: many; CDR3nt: TGTGCCAGTAGACCGACCCCGGCTGGAAACACCATATATTTT; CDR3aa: CASRPTPAGNTIYF
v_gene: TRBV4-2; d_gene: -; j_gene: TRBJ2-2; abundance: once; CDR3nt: TGTGCCAGCAGCCATGCCTTTAGCGCCGGGGAGCTGTTTTTT; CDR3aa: CASSHAFSAGELFF
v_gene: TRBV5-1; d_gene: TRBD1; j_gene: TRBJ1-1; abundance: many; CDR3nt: TGCGCCAGCTGCCCTCCCGGACAGGAAGGTGGGAACACTGAAGCTTTCTTT; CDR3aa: CASCPPGQEGGNTEAFF
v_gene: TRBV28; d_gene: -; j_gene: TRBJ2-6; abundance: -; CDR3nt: TGTGCCAGCGTGACAGGAGGCGGTGGGGCCAACGTCCTGACTTTC; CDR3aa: CASVTGGGGANVLTF
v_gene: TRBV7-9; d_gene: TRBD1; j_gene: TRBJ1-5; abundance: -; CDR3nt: TGTGCCAGCAGCCGGGGACAGGGAAATCAGCCCCAGCATTTT; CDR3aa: CASSRGQGNQPQHF